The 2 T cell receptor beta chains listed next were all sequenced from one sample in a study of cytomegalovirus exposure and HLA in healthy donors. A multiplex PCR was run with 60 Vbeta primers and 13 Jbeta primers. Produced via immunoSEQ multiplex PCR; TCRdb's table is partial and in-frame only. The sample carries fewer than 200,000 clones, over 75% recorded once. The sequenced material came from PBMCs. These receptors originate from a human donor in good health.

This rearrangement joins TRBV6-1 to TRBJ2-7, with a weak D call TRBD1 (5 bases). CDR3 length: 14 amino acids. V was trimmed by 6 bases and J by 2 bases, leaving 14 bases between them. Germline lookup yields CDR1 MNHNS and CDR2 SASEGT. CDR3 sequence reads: CASRGIWGPYEQYF. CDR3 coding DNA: TGTGCCAGCAGGGGGATCTGGGGCCCCTACGAGCAGTACTTC.

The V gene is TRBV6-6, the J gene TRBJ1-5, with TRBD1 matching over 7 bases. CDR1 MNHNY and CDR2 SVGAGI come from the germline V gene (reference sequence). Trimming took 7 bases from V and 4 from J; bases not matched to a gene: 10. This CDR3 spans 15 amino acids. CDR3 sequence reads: CASTWGPGGNQPQHF. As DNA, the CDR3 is TGTGCCAGCACCTGGGGGCCAGGGGGGAATCAGCCCCAGCATTTT.